The rows below give T cell receptor beta chains drawn from one sample of a study of T-cell reconstitution after alpha-beta-depleted transplantation in children. TCRdb re-derived calls from the PCR reads in MiXCR, one entry per CDR3 protein. The table lists about 210,000 distinct CDR3 sequences, about 15% of them singletons, with 35% to 50% in the top ten. The starting material was PBMCs, mostly from graft donor cells, obtained 360 days after TCRalphabeta/CD19-depleted stem cell transplant. Receptors originate from a male patient aged 2 to 9 who had a stem cell transplant for acute lymphoblastic leukemia, so the T cells may come from the graft donor. Both conserved end residues are part of each CDR3. The order of the fields is CDR3 DNA, CDR3 protein, clone size, J gene, V gene, D gene. D genes are given only for firm matches. Size values are once, few and many counts, or a class for expanded clones, and some rows have none.

CDR3nt: TGTGCCACCAGCGTCCAGAACCTAGCGGGGGGCTCGCGCTCCTACAATGAGCAGTTCTTC
CDR3aa: CATSVQNLAGGSRSYNEQFF
abundance: .
j_gene: TRBJ2-1
v_gene: TRBV15
d_gene: TRBD2

CDR3nt: TGCGCCAGCAGCCAAGATAATCGGGGAGAGGGTGGCTACACCTTC
CDR3aa: CASSQDNRGEGGYTF
abundance: .
j_gene: TRBJ1-2
v_gene: TRBV4-3
d_gene: .

CDR3nt: TGTGCCACCAGCAGAGATCCTGGCCTCACAGATACGCAGTATTTT
CDR3aa: CATSRDPGLTDTQYF
abundance: few
j_gene: TRBJ2-3
v_gene: TRBV15
d_gene: .

CDR3nt: TGTGCCAGCAGTTTGCTGGACAGGGACGAGCAGTACTTC
CDR3aa: CASSLLDRDEQYF
abundance: few
j_gene: TRBJ2-7
v_gene: TRBV12-3/TRBV12-4
d_gene: TRBD1

CDR3nt: TGTGCCAGCAACGGCAGCCCTGTAGGCTACACCTTC
CDR3aa: CASNGSPVGYTF
abundance: few
j_gene: TRBJ1-2
v_gene: TRBV28
d_gene: .

CDR3nt: TGTGCCAGCAGCCTGACAGGGGGCAGGACTGAAGCTTTCTTT
CDR3aa: CASSLTGGRTEAFF
abundance: few
j_gene: TRBJ1-1
v_gene: TRBV27
d_gene: TRBD1

CDR3nt: TGCAGTGCTGAACTGGGACAGGGCGGCGAGCAGTACTTC
CDR3aa: CSAELGQGGEQYF
abundance: few
j_gene: TRBJ2-7
v_gene: TRBV20-1
d_gene: TRBD1

CDR3nt: TGTGCCAGCAGCTTGGGCGACAGGGGGCGCGCATCCTACGAGCAGTACTTC
CDR3aa: CASSLGDRGRASYEQYF
abundance: many
j_gene: TRBJ2-7
v_gene: TRBV5-5
d_gene: TRBD1

CDR3nt: TGTGCCAGCAGTGTTTCCCTAGCGGGGGCTTACAATGAGCAGTTCTTC
CDR3aa: CASSVSLAGAYNEQFF
abundance: few
j_gene: TRBJ2-1
v_gene: TRBV6-1
d_gene: TRBD2

CDR3nt: TGCGCCAGCAGCTTGAGGCAGGACCCCACAGATACGCAGTATTTT
CDR3aa: CASSLRQDPTDTQYF
abundance: few
j_gene: TRBJ2-3
v_gene: TRBV5-1
d_gene: .

CDR3nt: TGCGCCAGCAGCCAAGGATACGGGACAGGGCAAAATTCACCCCTCCACTTT
CDR3aa: CASSQGYGTGQNSPLHF
abundance: .
j_gene: TRBJ1-6
v_gene: TRBV4-3
d_gene: TRBD1

CDR3nt: TGCAGCGCTCGGACAGGGGGGGACACTGAAGCTTTCTTT
CDR3aa: CSARTGGDTEAFF
abundance: .
j_gene: TRBJ1-1
v_gene: TRBV29-1
d_gene: TRBD1

CDR3nt: TGTGCCAGCAGCTTCGTACACGGGGGGGTAGACGGATACAATGAGCAGTTCTTC
CDR3aa: CASSFVHGGVDGYNEQFF
abundance: few
j_gene: TRBJ2-1
v_gene: TRBV7-2
d_gene: TRBD2

CDR3nt: TGTGCCACCAGCAGGATTGGATGGGACCTAGGCCCCTACGAGCAGTACTTC
CDR3aa: CATSRIGWDLGPYEQYF
abundance: .
j_gene: TRBJ2-7
v_gene: TRBV15
d_gene: .

CDR3nt: TGTGCCAGCACCTGGGCTAGCGGAAATGAGCAGTTCTTC
CDR3aa: CASTWASGNEQFF
abundance: .
j_gene: TRBJ2-1
v_gene: TRBV7-2
d_gene: TRBD2

CDR3nt: TGTGCCAGCAGCTTAGGACAGGGGATCCGCAATGAGCAGTTCTTC
CDR3aa: CASSLGQGIRNEQFF
abundance: few
j_gene: TRBJ2-1
v_gene: TRBV7-2
d_gene: TRBD1

CDR3nt: TGTGCCAGCACTCCCCGGGTTCTCCTCAGGCAAAATTCACCCCTCCACTTT
CDR3aa: CASTPRVLLRQNSPLHF
abundance: .
j_gene: TRBJ1-6
v_gene: TRBV6-1
d_gene: .

CDR3nt: TGTGCCAGCAGCTCCTCAGGGTACCAAGAGACCCAGTACTTC
CDR3aa: CASSSSGYQETQYF
abundance: few
j_gene: TRBJ2-5
v_gene: TRBV7-7
d_gene: .

CDR3nt: TGTGCCAGCAGTTTAGAGAGTCCTCCTACTAACTATGGCTACACCTTC
CDR3aa: CASSLESPPTNYGYTF
abundance: .
j_gene: TRBJ1-2
v_gene: TRBV12-3/TRBV12-4
d_gene: .

CDR3nt: TGCAGTGCTAGACAGCAGTTGGGGAATCAGCCCCAGCATTTT
CDR3aa: CSARQQLGNQPQHF
abundance: many
j_gene: TRBJ1-5
v_gene: TRBV20-1
d_gene: .

CDR3nt: TGTGCCAGCACGGCGGCCAACAATGAGCAGTTCTTC
CDR3aa: CASTAANNEQFF
abundance: .
j_gene: TRBJ2-1
v_gene: TRBV7-2
d_gene: .

CDR3nt: TGTGCCAGCAGCGTAGAGGCAGGGGGTACCGGGGAGCTGTTTTTT
CDR3aa: CASSVEAGGTGELFF
abundance: few
j_gene: TRBJ2-2
v_gene: TRBV9
d_gene: TRBD1

CDR3nt: TGTGCCAGCAGCCCCGGGACAGGGGAGGTTGGAAACACCATATATTTT
CDR3aa: CASSPGTGEVGNTIYF
abundance: .
j_gene: TRBJ1-3
v_gene: TRBV11-2
d_gene: TRBD1

CDR3nt: TGTGCCAGCTCACCACGGACAGGGCTCTGGGAGCAGTACTTC
CDR3aa: CASSPRTGLWEQYF
abundance: .
j_gene: TRBJ2-7
v_gene: TRBV18
d_gene: TRBD1

CDR3nt: TGTGCCAGCAGCAAGGACGCCGGACTAGTCCAGCGAGACGAGCAGTACTTC
CDR3aa: CASSKDAGLVQRDEQYF
abundance: few
j_gene: TRBJ2-7
v_gene: TRBV21-1
d_gene: .

CDR3nt: TGCGCCAGCAGCTTGGGACAGTCTTCTTATGGCTACACCTTC
CDR3aa: CASSLGQSSYGYTF
abundance: .
j_gene: TRBJ1-2
v_gene: TRBV5-1
d_gene: .

CDR3nt: TGTGCCAGCAGTTACTCGGGGCTAGCGGCAAACAATGAGCAGTTCTTC
CDR3aa: CASSYSGLAANNEQFF
abundance: few
j_gene: TRBJ2-1
v_gene: TRBV6-2/TRBV6-3
d_gene: TRBD2

CDR3nt: TGTGCCAGCAGTCCAACTAGCGGGGGGGGGAATGAGCAGTTCTTC
CDR3aa: CASSPTSGGGNEQFF
abundance: few
j_gene: TRBJ2-1
v_gene: TRBV3-1
d_gene: TRBD2

CDR3nt: TGTGCCAGCAGTCCCACCCGACCTGGGACACCAGACTTC
CDR3aa: CASSPTRPGTPDF
abundance: .
j_gene: TRBJ2-7
v_gene: TRBV12-3/TRBV12-4
d_gene: .